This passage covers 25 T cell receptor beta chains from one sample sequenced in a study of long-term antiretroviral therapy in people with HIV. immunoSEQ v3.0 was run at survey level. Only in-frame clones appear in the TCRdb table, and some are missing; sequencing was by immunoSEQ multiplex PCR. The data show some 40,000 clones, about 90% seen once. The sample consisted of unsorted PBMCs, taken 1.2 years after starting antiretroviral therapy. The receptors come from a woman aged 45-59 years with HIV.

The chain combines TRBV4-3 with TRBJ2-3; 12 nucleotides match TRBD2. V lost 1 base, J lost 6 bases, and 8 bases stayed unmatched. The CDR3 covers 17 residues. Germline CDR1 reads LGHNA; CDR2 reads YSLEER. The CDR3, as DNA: TGCGCCAGCAGCCAAGCACTAGCGGGGGGCGGGGCTGATACGCAGTATTTT. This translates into CASSQALAGGGADTQYF.

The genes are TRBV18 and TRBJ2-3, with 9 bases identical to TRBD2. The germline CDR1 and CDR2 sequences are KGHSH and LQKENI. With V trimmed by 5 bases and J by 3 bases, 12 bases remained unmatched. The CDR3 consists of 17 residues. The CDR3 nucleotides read TGTGCCAGCTCAGCCGGGACTAGCATGTCCGGTACAGATACGCAGTATTTT. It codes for CASSAGTSMSGTDTQYF. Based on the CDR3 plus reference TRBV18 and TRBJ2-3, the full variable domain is NAGVMQNPRHLVRRRGQEARLRCSPMKGHSHVYWYRQLPEEGLKFMVYLQKENIIDESGMPKERFSAEFPKEGPSILRIQQVVRGDSAAYFCASSAGTSMSGTDTQYFGPGTRLTVL.

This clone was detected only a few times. This chain's CDR3 is CASRSTGREAFF. CDR3 bases: TGTGCCAGCAGATCTACAGGGCGCGAAGCTTTCTTT. The chain has TRBV2 and TRBJ1-1; perhaps TRBD1 as D (6 bases). The CDR3 runs 12 residues. The germline V gene has CDR1 SNHLY and CDR2 FYNNEI. The germline V and J ends were trimmed by 6 bases and 8 bases, with 13 bases remaining between them.

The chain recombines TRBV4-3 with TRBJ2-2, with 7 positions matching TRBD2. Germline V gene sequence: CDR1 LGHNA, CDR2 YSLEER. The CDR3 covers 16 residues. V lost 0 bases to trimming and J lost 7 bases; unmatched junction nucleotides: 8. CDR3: CASSQDLGGVDGELFF. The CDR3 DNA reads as TGCGCCAGCAGCCAAGATCTTGGGGGGGTTGACGGGGAGCTGTTTTTT.

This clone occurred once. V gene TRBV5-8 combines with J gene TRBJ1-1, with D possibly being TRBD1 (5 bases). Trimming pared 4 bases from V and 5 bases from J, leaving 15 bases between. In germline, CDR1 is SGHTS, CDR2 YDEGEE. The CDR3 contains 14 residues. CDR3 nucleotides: TGTGCCAGCAGCGAGTATCCAGGGATGACTGAAGCTTTCTTT. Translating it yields CASSEYPGMTEAFF.

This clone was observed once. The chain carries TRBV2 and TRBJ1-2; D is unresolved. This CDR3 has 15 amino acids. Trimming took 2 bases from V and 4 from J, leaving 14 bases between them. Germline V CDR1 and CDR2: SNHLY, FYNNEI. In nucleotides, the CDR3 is TGTGCCAGCAGTGAAAACGATCCAATCCTCTATGGCTACACCTTC. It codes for CASSENDPILYGYTF.

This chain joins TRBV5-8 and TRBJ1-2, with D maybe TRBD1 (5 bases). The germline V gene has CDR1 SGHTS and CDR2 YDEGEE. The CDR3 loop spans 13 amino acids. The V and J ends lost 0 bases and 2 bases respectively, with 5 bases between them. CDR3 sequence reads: CASSLEGNYGYTF. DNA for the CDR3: TGTGCCAGCAGCTTGGAGGGGAACTATGGCTACACCTTC.

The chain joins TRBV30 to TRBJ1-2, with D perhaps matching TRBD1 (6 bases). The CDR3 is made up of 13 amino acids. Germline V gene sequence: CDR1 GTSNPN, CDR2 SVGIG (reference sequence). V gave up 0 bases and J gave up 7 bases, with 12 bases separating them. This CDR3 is CAWSVSQGSGYTF. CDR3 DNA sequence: TGTGCCTGGAGTGTAAGTCAGGGGTCTGGCTACACCTTC.

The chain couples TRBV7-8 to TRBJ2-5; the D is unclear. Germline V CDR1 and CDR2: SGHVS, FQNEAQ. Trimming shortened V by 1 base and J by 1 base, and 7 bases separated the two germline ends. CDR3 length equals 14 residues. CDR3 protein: CASSLEPGQETQYF. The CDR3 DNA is TGTGCCAGCAGCTTAGAGCCAGGCCAAGAGACCCAGTACTTC.

The CDR3 sequence: CASRRDRANTGELFF. Here the CDR3 DNA reads TGTGCCAGCAGACGGGACAGGGCGAACACCGGGGAGCTGTTTTTT. The chain recombines TRBV7-6 with TRBJ2-2; 9 positions match TRBD1. CDR1 is SGHVS, CDR2 FNYEAQ, per germline. Trimming cost V 6 bases and J 0 bases; bases outside gene matches: 2. The CDR3 is 15 amino acids.

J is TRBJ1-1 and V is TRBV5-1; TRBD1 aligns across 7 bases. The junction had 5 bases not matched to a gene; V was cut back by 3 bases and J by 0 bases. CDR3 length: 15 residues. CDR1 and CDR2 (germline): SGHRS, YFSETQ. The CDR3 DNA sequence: TGCGCCAGCAGCTCGGGACAGCTCATGAACACTGAAGCTTTCTTT. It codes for CASSSGQLMNTEAFF.

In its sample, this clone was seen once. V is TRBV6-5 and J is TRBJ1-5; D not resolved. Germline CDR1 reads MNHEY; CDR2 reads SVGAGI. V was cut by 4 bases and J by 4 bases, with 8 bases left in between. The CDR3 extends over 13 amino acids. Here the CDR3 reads CASSWRVNQPQHF. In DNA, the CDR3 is TGTGCCAGCAGTTGGAGAGTTAATCAGCCCCAGCATTTT.

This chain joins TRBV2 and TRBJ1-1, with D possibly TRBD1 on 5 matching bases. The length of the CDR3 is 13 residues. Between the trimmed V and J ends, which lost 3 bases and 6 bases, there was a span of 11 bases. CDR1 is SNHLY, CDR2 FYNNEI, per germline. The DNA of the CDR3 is TGTGCCAGCAGTGACACCCTAGGGGCTGAAGCTTTCTTT. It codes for CASSDTLGAEAFF. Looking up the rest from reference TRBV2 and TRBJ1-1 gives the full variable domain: EPEVTQTPSHQVTQMGQEVILRCVPISNHLYFYWYRQILGQKVEFLVSFYNNEISEKSEIFDDQFSVERPDGSNFTLKIRSTKLEDSAMYFCASSDTLGAEAFFGQGTRLTVV.

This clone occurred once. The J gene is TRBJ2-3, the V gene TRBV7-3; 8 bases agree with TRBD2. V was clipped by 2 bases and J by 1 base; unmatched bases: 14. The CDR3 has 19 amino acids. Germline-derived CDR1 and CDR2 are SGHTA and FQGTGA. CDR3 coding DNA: TGTGCCAGCAGCTTAGGGAGCGCCTACGGGGGGGCTGGCACAGATACGCAGTATTTT. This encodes CASSLGSAYGGAGTDTQYF. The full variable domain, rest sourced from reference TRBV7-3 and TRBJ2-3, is GAGVSQTPSNKVTEKGKYVELRCDPISGHTALYWYRQSLGQGPEFLIYFQGTGAADDSGLPNDRFFAVRPEGSVSTLKIQRTERGDSAVYLCASSLGSAYGGAGTDTQYFGPGTRLTVL.

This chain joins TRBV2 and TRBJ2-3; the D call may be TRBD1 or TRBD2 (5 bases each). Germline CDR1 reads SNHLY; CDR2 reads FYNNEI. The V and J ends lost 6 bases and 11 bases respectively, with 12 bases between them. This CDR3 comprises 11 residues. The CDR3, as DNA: TGTGCCAGCAGAGCAGGGACCGAGCAGTATTTT. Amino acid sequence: CASRAGTEQYF.

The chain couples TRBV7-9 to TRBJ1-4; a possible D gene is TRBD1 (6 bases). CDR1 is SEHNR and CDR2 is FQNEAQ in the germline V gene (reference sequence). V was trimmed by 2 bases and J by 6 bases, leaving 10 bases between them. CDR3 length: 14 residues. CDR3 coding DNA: TGTGCCAGCAGCTTAACAGGGAGGGATGAAAAACTGTTTTTT. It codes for CASSLTGRDEKLFF.

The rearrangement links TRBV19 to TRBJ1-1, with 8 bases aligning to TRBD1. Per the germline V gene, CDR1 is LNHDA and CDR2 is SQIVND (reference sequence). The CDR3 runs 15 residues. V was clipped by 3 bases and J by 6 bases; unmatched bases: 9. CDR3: CASSMRGQGIAEAFF. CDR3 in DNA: TGTGCCAGTAGTATGAGAGGACAGGGTATCGCTGAAGCTTTCTTT.

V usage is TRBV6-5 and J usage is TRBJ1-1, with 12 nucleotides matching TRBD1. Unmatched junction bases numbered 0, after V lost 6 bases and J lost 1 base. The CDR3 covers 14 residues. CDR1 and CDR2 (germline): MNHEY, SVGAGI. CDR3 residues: CASRGQGANTEAFF. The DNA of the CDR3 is TGTGCCAGCAGGGGACAGGGGGCGAACACTGAAGCTTTCTTT.

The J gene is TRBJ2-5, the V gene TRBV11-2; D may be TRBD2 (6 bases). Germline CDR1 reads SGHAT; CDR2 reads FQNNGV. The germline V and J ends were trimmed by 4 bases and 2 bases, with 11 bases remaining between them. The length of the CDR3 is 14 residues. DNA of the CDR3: TGTGCCAGCAGCTCTCTGGGAGGACAAGAGACCCAGTACTTC. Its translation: CASSSLGGQETQYF.

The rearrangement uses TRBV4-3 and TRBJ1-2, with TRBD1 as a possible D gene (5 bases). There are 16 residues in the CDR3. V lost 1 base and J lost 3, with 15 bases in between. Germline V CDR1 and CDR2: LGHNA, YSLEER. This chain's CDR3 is CASSQAPGRNYYGYTF. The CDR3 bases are TGCGCCAGCAGCCAAGCCCCAGGGAGAAACTACTATGGCTACACCTTC.

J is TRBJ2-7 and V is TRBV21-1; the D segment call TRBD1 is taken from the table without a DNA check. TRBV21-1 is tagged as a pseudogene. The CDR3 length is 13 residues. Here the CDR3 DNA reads TGTGCCAGCAGCCATGGACAACTTTACGAGCAGTACTTC. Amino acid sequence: CASSHGQLYEQYF.

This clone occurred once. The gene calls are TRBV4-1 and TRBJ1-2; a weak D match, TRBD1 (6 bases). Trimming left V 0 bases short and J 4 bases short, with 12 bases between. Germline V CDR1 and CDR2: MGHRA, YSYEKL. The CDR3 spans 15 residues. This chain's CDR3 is CASSQDHRVGYGYTF. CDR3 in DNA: TGCGCCAGCAGCCAAGATCACAGGGTCGGCTATGGCTACACCTTC.

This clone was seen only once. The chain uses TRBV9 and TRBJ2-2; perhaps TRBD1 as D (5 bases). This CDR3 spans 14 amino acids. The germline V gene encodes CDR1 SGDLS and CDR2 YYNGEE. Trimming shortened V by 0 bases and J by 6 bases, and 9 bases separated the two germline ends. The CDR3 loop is CASSVDQGAGELFF. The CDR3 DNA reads TGTGCCAGCAGCGTAGATCAGGGTGCCGGGGAGCTGTTTTTT.

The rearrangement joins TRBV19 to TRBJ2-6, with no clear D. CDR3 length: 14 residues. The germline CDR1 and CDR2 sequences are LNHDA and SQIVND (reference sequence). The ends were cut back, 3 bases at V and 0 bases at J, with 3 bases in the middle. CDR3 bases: TGTGCCAGTAGTATTGGCTCTGGGGCCAACGTCCTGACTTTC. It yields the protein CASSIGSGANVLTF.

CDR3 loop: CASSLGWQGGRETQYF. The CDR3 DNA reads TGTGCCAGCAGCTTGGGTTGGCAGGGGGGAAGGGAGACCCAGTACTTC. The V and J genes are TRBV5-5 and TRBJ2-5, with D perhaps TRBD1 (7 bases). Between the trimmed V and J ends, which lost 0 bases and 5 bases, there was a span of 17 bases. CDR3 length equals 16 residues. Germline V gene data show CDR1 as SGHKS and CDR2 as YYEKEE (reference sequence).